This T cell receptor beta chain appears in the sequencing data of a study of CD4 T cells in relation to SARS-CoV-2 and coronaviruses. Data came from immunoSEQ multiplex PCR; TCRdb stores just in-frame clones and leaves some out. Among tens of thousands of clones listed, roughly 80% were seen once. On this clone itself: Its antigen is currently unknown.

The sample consisted of naive CD4+ T cells from PBMCs, cultured in vitro. Subset in this sample: naive CD4+ T cells isolated by negative enrichment. The sequence was collected from an adult with COVID-19.

This CDR3 is CASSDDRSTQPQHF. DNA for the CDR3: TGTGCCAGCAGTGACGACAGGTCTACTCAGCCCCAGCATTTT. The genes are TRBV6-6 and TRBJ1-5, with D possibly matching TRBD1 (6 bases). The CDR3 length is 14 residues. Looked up from germline, CDR1 is MNHNY and CDR2 is SVGAGI (reference sequence). The V end lost 5 bases, the J end lost 6 bases, and 14 bases lay between the germline ends.